In this sample, the clone carrying this T cell receptor (beta chain) turned up once. These data belong to a study of control samples from healthy donors and cancer patients. This CDR3 has 14 residues. CDR1 is LGHNA and CDR2 is YNFKEQ in the germline V gene. V shed 4 bases and J 6 bases; nucleotides not matched to a gene: 6. The table came from immunoSEQ multiplex PCR; TCRdb's copy has only in-frame clones and leaves some out. The sample records 55,000 to 90,000 clones, over 75% being singletons. The specimen sequenced was blood. The chain employs TRBV4-2 and TRBJ2-1, with 7 bases aligning to TRBD2. The sequence derives from a man aged 45-65 years in good health. CDR3 protein: CASSPGRLANEQFF. The CDR3 DNA is TGTGCCAGCAGCCCAGGCCGACTAGCCAATGAGCAGTTCTTC.